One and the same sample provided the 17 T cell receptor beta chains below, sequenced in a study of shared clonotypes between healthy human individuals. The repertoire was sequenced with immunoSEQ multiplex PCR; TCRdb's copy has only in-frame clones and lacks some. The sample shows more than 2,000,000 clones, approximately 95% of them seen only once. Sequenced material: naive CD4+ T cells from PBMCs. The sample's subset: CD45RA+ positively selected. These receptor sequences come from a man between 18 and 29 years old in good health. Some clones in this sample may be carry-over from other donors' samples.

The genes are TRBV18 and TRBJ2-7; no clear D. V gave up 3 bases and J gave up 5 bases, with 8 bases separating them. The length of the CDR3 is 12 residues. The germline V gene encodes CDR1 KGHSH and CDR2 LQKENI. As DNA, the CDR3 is TGTGCCAGCTCACCTTGGAAGGACGAGCAGTACTTC. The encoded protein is CASSPWKDEQYF.

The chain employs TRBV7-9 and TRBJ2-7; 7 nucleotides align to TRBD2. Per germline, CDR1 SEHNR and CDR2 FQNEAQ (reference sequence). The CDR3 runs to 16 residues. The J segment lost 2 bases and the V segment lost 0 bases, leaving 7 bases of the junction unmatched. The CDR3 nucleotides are TGTGCCAGCAGCTTAGCCGATTATGGGGGGGCCTACGAGCAGTACTTC. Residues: CASSLADYGGAYEQYF.

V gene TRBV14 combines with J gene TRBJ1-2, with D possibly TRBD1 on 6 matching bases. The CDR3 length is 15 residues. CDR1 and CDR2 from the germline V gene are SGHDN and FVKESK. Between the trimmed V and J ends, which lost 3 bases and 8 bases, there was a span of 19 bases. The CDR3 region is CASSHVLQTGRGYTF. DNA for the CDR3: TGTGCCAGCAGCCACGTACTCCAAACAGGGAGGGGCTACACCTTC.

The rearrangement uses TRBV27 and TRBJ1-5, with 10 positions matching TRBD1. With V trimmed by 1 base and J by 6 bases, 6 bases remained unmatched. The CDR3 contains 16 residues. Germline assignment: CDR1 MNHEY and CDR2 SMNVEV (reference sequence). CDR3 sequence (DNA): TGTGCCAGCAGTTTATTCGGGGGACAGGGGTTTCAGCCCCAGCATTTT. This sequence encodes CASSLFGGQGFQPQHF.

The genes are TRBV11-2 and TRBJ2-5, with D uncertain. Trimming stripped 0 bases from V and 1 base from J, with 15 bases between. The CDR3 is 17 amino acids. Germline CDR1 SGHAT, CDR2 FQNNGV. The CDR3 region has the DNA TGTGCCAGCAGCTTAGAAAGGTCGGTTGGGGTCCAAGAGACCCAGTACTTC. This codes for CASSLERSVGVQETQYF.

CDR3 sequence: CASSLWTSGARTDTQYF. The CDR3 DNA reads TGTGCCAGCAGTTTATGGACTTCGGGAGCGAGGACAGATACGCAGTATTTT. The chain recombines TRBV28 with TRBJ2-3; D is perhaps TRBD2 (6 bases). The CDR3 extends over 17 amino acids. CDR1 and CDR2 from the germline V gene are MDHEN and SYDVKM. Trimming took 0 bases from V and 3 from J, leaving 16 bases between them.

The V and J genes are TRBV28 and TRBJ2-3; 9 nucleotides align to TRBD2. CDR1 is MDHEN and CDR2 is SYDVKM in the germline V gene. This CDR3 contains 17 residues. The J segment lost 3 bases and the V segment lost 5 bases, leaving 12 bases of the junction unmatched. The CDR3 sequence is CASSPRGSGSLTDTQYF. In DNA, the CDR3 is TGTGCCAGCAGTCCCCGCGGTAGCGGGAGCCTGACAGATACGCAGTATTTT.

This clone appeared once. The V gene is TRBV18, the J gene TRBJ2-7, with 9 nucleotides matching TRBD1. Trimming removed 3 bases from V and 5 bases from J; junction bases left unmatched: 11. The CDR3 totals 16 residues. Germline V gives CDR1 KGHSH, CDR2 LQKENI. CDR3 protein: CASSPFMGQGINEQYF. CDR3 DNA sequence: TGTGCCAGCTCACCTTTTATGGGACAGGGTATCAACGAGCAGTACTTC.

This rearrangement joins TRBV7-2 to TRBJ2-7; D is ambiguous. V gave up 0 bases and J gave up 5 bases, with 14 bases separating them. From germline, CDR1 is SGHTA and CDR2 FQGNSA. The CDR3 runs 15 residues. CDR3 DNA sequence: TGTGCCAGCAGCTTAGCATCGCAGGCCGGCCACGAGCAGTACTTC. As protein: CASSLASQAGHEQYF. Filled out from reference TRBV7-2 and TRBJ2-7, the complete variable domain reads GAGVSQSPSNKVTEKGKDVELRCDPISGHTALYWYRQSLGQGLEFLIYFQGNSAPDKSGLPSDRFSAERTGGSVSTLTIQRTQQEDSAVYLCASSLASQAGHEQYFGPGTRLTVT.

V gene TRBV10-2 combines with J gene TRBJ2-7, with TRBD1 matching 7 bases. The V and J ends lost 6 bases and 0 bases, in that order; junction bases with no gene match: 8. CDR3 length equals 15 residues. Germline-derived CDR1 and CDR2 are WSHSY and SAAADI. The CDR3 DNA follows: TGCGCCAGCAGACACAACTCAGGGGGCTCCTACGAGCAGTACTTC. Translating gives CASRHNSGGSYEQYF.

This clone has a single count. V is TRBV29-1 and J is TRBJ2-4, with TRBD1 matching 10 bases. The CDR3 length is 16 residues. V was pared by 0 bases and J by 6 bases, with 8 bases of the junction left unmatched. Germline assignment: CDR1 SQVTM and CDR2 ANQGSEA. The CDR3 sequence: CSVEDLSGTGANIQYF. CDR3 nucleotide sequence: TGCAGCGTTGAAGATTTGTCGGGGACAGGGGCAAACATTCAGTACTTC.

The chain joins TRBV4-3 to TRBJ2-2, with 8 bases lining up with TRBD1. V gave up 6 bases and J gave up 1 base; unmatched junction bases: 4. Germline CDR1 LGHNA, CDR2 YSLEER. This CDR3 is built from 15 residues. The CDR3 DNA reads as TGCGCCAGCAGATCCGGGACAGGGAACACCGGGGAGCTGTTTTTT. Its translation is CASRSGTGNTGELFF.

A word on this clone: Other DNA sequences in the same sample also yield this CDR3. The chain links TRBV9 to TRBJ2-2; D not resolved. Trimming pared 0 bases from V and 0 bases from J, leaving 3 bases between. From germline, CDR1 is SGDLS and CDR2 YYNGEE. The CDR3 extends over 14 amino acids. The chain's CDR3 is CASSVAANTGELFF. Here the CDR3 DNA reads TGTGCCAGCAGCGTAGCGGCGAACACCGGGGAGCTGTTTTTT.

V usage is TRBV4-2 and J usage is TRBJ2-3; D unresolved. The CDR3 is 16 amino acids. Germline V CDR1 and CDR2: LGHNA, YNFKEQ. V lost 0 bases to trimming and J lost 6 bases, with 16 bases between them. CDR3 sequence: CASSQESRQSMDTQYF. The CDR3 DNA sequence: TGTGCCAGCAGCCAAGAGAGCCGGCAGTCCATGGATACGCAGTATTTT.

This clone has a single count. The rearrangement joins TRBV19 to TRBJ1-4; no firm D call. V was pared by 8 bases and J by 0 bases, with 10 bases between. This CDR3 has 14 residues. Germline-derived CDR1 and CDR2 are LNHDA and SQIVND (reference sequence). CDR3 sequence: CASAGVPTNEKLFF. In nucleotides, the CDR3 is TGTGCCAGTGCCGGGGTTCCAACTAATGAAAAACTGTTTTTT.

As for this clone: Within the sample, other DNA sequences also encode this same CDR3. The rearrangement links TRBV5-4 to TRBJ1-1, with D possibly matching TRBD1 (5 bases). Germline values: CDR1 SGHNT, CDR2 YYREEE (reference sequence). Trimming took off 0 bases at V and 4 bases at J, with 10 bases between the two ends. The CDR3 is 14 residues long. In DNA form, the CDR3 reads TGTGCCAGCAGCTTGGGGGGTGGGGGCACTGAAGCTTTCTTT. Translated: CASSLGGGGTEAFF.

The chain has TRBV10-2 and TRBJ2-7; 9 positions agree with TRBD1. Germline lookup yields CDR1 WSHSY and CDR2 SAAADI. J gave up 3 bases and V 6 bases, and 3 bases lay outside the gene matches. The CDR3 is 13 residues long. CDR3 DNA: TGCGCCAGCAGGGGACAGGGATTCTACGAGCAGTACTTC. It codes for CASRGQGFYEQYF.